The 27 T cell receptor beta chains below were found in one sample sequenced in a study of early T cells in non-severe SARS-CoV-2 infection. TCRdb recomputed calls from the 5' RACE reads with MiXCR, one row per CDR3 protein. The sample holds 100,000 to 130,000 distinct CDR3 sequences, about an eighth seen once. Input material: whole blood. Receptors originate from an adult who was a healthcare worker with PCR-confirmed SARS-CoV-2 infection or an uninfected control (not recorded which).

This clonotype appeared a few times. The CDR3 region has the DNA TGTGCCAGCAGTGAAGAGCGGTACGGGCCAAAGGTTCAGCCCCAGCATTTT. This codes for CASSEERYGPKVQPQHF. The chain uses TRBV6-1 and TRBJ1-5; no clear D. CDR1 and CDR2 from the germline V gene are MNHNS and SASEGT. Trimming shortened V by 1 base and J by 6 bases, and 19 bases separated the two germline ends. There are 17 residues in the CDR3.

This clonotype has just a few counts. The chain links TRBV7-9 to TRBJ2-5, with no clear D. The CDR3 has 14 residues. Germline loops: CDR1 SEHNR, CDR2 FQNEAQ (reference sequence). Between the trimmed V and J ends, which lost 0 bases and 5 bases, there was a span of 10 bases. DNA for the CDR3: TGTGCCAGCAGCTTAGCGGGCCTAAAGGAGACCCAGTACTTC. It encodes CASSLAGLKETQYF.

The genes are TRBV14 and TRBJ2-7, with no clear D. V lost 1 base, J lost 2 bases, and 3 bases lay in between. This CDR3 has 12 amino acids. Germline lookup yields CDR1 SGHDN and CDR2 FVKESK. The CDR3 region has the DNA TGTGCCAGCAGCCAAGTAGCCTACGAGCAGTACTTC. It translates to CASSQVAYEQYF.

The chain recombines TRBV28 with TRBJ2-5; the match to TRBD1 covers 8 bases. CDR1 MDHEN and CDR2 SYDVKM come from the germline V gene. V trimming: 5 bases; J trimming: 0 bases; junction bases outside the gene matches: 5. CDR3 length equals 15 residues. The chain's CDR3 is CASSNRGKYQETQYF. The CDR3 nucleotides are TGTGCCAGCAGTAACAGGGGGAAGTACCAAGAGACCCAGTACTTC.

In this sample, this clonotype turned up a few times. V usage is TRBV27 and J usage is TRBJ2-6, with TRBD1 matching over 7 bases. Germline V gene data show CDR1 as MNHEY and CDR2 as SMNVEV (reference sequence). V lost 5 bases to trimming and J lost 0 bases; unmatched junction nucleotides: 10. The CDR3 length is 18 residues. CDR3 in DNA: TGTGCCAGCAGTCCCCTGGACAGGAAGAACTCTGGGGCCAACGTCCTGACTTTC. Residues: CASSPLDRKNSGANVLTF.

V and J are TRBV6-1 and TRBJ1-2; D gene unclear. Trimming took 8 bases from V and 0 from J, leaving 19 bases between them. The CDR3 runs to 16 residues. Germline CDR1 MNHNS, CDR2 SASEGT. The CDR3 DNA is TGTGCCAGCGAGCCCCGGAAGGCAGGAGCTAACTATGGCTACACCTTC. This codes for CASEPRKAGANYGYTF.

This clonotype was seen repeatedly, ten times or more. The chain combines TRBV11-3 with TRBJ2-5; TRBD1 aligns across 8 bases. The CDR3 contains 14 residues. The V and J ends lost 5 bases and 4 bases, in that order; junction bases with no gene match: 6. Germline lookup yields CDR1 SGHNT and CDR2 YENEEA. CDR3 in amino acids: CASSPWTGLETQYF. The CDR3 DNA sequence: TGTGCCAGCAGCCCTTGGACAGGGCTAGAGACCCAGTACTTC.

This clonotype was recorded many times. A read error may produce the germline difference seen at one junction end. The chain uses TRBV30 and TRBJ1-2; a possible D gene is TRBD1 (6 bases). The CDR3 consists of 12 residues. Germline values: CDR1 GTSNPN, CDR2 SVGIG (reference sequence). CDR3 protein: CAGRDIIGGYTF. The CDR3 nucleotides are TGTGCCGGGAGGGACATCATAGGGGGCTACACCTTC.

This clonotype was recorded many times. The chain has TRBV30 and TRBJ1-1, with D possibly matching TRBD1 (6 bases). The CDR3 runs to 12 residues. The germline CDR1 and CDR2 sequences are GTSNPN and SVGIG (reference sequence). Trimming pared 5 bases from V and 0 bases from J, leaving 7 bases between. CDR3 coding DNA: TGTGCCTGGGACAGGATGAACACTGAAGCTTTCTTT. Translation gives CAWDRMNTEAFF.

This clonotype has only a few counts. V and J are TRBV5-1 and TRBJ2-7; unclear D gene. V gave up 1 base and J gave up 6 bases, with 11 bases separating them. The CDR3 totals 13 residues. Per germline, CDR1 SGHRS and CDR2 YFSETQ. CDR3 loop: CASSLNSLVEQYF. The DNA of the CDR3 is TGCGCCAGCAGCTTGAACAGTCTGGTCGAGCAGTACTTC.

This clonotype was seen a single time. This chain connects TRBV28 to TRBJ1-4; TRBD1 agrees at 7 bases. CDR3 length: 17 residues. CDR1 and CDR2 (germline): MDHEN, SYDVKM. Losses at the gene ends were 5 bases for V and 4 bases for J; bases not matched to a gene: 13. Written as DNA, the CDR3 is TGTGCCAGCAGTCCTATCTCCCTGAGGGGGCTTAATGAAAAACTGTTTTTT. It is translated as CASSPISLRGLNEKLFF. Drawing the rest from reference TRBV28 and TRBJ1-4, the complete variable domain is DVKVTQSSRYLVKRTGEKVFLECVQDMDHENMFWYRQDPGLGLRLIYFSYDVKMKEKGDIPEGYSVSREKKERFSLILESASTNQTSMYLCASSPISLRGLNEKLFFGSGTQLSVL.

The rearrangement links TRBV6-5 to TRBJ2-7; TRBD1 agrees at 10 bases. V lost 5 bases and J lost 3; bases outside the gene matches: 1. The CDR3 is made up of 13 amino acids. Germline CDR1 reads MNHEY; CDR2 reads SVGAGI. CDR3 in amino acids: CASSGTGDYEQYF. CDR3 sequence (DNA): TGTGCCAGCAGTGGGACAGGGGACTACGAGCAGTACTTC.

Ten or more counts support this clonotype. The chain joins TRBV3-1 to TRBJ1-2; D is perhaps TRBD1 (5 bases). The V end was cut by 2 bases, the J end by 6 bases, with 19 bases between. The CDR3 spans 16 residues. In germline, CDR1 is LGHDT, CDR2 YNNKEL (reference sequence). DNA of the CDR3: TGTGCCAGCAGCCAAAGGGAGACAGCTGGGGCGGATGGCTACACCTTC. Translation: CASSQRETAGADGYTF.

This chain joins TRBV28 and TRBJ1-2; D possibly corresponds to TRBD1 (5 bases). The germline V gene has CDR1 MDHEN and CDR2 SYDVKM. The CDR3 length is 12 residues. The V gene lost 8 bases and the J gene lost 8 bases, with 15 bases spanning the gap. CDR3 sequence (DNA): TGTGCCAGCTCCAGGGCACAGCGGGGCTACACCTTC. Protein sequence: CASSRAQRGYTF.

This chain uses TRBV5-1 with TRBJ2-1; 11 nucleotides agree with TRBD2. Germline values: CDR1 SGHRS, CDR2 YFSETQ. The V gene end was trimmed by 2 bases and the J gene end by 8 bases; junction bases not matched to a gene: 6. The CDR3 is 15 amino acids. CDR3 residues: CASSFSGRAPHEQFF. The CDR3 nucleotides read TGCGCCAGCAGCTTTAGCGGGAGGGCCCCCCATGAGCAGTTCTTC.

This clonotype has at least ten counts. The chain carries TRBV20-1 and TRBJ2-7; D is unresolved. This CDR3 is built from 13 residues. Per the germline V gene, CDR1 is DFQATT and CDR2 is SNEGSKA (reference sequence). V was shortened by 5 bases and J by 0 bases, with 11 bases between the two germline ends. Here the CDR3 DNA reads TGCAGTGCTCGCCGTAGCAGCTCCTACGAGCAGTACTTC. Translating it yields CSARRSSSYEQYF.

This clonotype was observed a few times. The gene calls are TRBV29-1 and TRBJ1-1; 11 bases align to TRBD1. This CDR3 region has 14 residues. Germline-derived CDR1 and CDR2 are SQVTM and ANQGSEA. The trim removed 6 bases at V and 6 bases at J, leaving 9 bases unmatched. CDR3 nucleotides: TGCAGCGTGAAAACCGGGACAGGGGGTTCTGAAGCTTTCTTT. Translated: CSVKTGTGGSEAFF.

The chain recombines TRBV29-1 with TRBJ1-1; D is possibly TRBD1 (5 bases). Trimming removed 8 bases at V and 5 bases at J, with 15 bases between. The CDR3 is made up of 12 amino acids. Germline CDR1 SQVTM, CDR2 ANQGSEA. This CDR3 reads CSFRGTGTEAFF. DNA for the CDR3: TGCAGCTTCCGAGGGACGGGGACTGAAGCTTTCTTT.

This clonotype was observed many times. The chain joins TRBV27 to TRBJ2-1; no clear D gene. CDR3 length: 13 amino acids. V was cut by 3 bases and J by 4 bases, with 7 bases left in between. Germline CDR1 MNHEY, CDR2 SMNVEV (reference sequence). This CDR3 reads CASSFALYNEQFF. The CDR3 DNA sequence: TGTGCCAGCAGTTTCGCCCTTTACAATGAGCAGTTCTTC.

In DNA, the CDR3 is TGTGCCAGCAGCTTAAGGGGAATCGCTGAAGCTTTCTTT. Residues: CASSLRGIAEAFF. The V gene is TRBV11-3, the J gene TRBJ1-1, with D possibly TRBD1 on 5 matching bases. This CDR3 has 13 amino acids. Trimming pared 2 bases from V and 6 bases from J, leaving 10 bases between. Per the germline V gene, CDR1 is SGHNT and CDR2 is YENEEA.

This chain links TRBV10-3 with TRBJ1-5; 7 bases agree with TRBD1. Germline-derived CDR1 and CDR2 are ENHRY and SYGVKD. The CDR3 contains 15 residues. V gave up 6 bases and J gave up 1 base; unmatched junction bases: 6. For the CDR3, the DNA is TGTGCCATCAGACCTACAGGGGAAAGCAATCAGCCCCAGCATTTT. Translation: CAIRPTGESNQPQHF.

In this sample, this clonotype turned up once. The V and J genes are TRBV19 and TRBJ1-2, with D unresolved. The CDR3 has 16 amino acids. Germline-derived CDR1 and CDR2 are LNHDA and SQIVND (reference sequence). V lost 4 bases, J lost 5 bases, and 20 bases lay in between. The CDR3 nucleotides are TGTGCCAGTAGTAGAAGTTCTCAGTCAGCGGCATATGGCTACACCTTC. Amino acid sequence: CASSRSSQSAAYGYTF.

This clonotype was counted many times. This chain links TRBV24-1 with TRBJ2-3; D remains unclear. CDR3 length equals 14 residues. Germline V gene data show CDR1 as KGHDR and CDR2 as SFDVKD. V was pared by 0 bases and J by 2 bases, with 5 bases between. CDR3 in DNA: TGTGCCACCAGTGATTTGGTTCTCACAGATACGCAGTATTTT. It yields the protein CATSDLVLTDTQYF.

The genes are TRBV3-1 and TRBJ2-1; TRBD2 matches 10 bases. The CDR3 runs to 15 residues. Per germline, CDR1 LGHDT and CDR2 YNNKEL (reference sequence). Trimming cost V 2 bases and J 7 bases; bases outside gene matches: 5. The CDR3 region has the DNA TGTGCCAGCAGCCAATCCCCGGGACTAGCGAATGAGCAGTTCTTC. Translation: CASSQSPGLANEQFF.

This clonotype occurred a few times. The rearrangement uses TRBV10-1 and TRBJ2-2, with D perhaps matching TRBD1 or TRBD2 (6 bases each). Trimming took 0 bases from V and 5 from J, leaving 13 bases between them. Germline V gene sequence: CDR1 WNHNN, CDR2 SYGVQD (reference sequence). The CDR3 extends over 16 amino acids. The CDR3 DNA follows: TGCGCCAGCAGTGAGTCTGGGGGGCGGAATACCGGGGAGCTGTTTTTT. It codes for CASSESGGRNTGELFF.

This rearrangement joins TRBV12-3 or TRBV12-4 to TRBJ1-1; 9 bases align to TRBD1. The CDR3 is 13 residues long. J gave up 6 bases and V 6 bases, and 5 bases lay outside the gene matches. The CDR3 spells CASRSDRGAEAFF. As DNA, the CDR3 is TGTGCCAGCAGGTCGGACAGGGGAGCTGAAGCTTTCTTT.

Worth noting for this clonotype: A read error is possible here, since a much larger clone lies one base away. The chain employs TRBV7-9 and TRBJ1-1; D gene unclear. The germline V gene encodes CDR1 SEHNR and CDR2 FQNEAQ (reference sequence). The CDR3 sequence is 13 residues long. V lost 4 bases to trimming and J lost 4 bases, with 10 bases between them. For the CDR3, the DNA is TGTGCCAGCAGCTCCCTGGGGATCACTGAAGCTTTCTTT. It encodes CASSSLGITEAFF. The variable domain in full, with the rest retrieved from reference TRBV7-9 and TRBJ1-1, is DTGVSQNPRHKITKRGQNVTFRCDPISEHNRLYWYRQTLGQGPEFLTYFQNEAQLEKSRLLSDRFSAERPKGSFSTLEIQRTEQGDSAMYLCASSSLGITEAFFGQGTRLTVV.